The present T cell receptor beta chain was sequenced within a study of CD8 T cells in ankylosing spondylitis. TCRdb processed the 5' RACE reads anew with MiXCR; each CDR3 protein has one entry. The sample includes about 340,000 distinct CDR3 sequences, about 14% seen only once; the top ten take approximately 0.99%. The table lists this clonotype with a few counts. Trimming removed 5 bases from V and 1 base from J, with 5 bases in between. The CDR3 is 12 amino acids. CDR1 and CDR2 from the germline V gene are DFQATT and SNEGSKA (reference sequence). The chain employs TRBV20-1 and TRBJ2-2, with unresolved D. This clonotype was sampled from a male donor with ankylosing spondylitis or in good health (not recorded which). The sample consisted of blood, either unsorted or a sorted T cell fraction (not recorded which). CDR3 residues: CSASGNTGELFF. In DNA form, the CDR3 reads TGCAGTGCTTCAGGGAACACCGGGGAGCTGTTTTTT.